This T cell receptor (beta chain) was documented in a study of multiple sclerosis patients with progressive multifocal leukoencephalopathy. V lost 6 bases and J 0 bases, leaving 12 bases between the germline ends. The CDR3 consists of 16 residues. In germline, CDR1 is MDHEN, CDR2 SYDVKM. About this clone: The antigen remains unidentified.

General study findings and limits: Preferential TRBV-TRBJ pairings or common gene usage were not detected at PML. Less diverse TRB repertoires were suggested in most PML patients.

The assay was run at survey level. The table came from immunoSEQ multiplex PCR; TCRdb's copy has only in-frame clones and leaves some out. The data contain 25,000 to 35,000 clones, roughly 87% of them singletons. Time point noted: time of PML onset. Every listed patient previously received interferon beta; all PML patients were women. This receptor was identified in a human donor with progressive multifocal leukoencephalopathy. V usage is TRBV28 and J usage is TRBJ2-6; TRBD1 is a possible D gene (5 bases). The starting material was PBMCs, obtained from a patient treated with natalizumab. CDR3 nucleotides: TGTGCCAGCAGAGGCCAGGGCACCTCTGGGGCCAACGTCCTGACTTTC. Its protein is CASRGQGTSGANVLTF.